These 29 T cell receptor beta chains originate from one sample sequenced in a study of OX40 agonist ivuxolimab in advanced cancers. The protocol was immunoSEQ multiplex PCR, while the TCRdb copy is restricted to in-frame clones and leaves out a portion. The table includes fewer than 80,000 clones, around 87% detected once. The sequenced sample was CD4+ or CD8+ T cells sorted from blood, obtained in a trial of the OX40 agonist ivuxolimab. Receptors were obtained from an adult with an advanced solid tumor such as melanoma, head and neck, liver or kidney cancer.

The rearrangement joins TRBV5-1 to TRBJ2-7; the match to TRBD1 covers 7 bases. Germline V gene sequence: CDR1 SGHRS, CDR2 YFSETQ. V dropped 3 bases and J dropped 6; count of bases not matched to a gene: 6. The CDR3 length is 13 residues. The CDR3 DNA reads as TGCGCCAGCAGCTATATCAAGGGGGCCGAGCAGTACTTC. Encoded protein: CASSYIKGAEQYF.

The chain is built from TRBV29-1 and TRBJ2-1, with 8 bases that match TRBD1. In germline, CDR1 is SQVTM, CDR2 ANQGSEA. CDR3 size: 13 residues. J gave up 0 bases and V 7 bases, and 2 bases lay outside the gene matches. In DNA, the CDR3 is TGCAGCGCAGGGGGCAGCTCCTACAATGAGCAGTTCTTC. Protein product: CSAGGSSYNEQFF.

The chain combines TRBV6-5 with TRBJ2-3; 11 nucleotides align to TRBD1. V gave up 2 bases and J gave up 3 bases; unmatched junction bases: 4. The CDR3 runs 16 residues. Germline-derived CDR1 and CDR2 are MNHEY and SVGAGI. Written as DNA, the CDR3 is TGTGCCAGCAGTTACGGGGGGACAGGGGGAACAGATACGCAGTATTTT. Its protein is CASSYGGTGGTDTQYF.

This clone was seen more than once but under ten times. This chain joins TRBV5-1 and TRBJ1-2; TRBD1 agrees at 8 bases. The germline CDR1 and CDR2 sequences are SGHRS and YFSETQ. The V segment lost 3 bases and the J segment 10 bases; nucleotides outside the gene matches: 8. There are 13 residues in the CDR3. The CDR3 DNA follows: TGCGCCAGCAGCTACGGACAGGGTAATGACTACACCTTC. Translated: CASSYGQGNDYTF.

The chain is built from TRBV11-2 and TRBJ1-1, with 10 bases that match TRBD1. V trimming: 5 bases; J trimming: 5 bases; junction bases outside the gene matches: 14. The CDR3 consists of 17 residues. The germline V gene has CDR1 SGHAT and CDR2 FQNNGV. The CDR3 is CASSPSRQGARGTEAFF. CDR3 bases: TGTGCCAGCAGCCCGTCCCGACAGGGGGCTCGAGGAACTGAAGCTTTCTTT.

In its sample, this clone was seen a few times. Germline and junction disagree at one end, which may indicate a read error. This chain joins TRBV23-1 and TRBJ2-7; a weak D match, TRBD2 (6 bases). TRBV23-1 is sorted into the ORF group, with uncertain function. CDR3 size: 11 residues. The CDR3 coding sequence is TGCGCCAGCAGTCGCAGCCGGGAGCGGTACTTC. Protein product: CASSRSRERYF.

The rearrangement joins TRBV4-1 to TRBJ1-5; D not resolved. The CDR3 is made up of 16 amino acids. Germline CDR1 reads MGHRA; CDR2 reads YSYEKL. Trimming took off 0 bases at V and 3 bases at J, with 12 bases between the two ends. The CDR3 spells CASSQDRGRDNQPQHF. The CDR3 coding sequence is TGCGCCAGCAGCCAAGATCGAGGTCGCGACAATCAGCCCCAGCATTTT.

The chain links TRBV27 to TRBJ2-5; 10 bases line up with TRBD2. V lost 2 bases to trimming and J lost 4 bases; unmatched junction nucleotides: 7. CDR1 MNHEY and CDR2 SMNVEV come from the germline V gene (reference sequence). This CDR3 is 16 amino acids long. The CDR3, as DNA: TGTGCCAGCAGTTTAACACTAGCGGGGAGAAGAGAGACCCAGTACTTC. This encodes CASSLTLAGRRETQYF.

V usage is TRBV2 and J usage is TRBJ1-3; D remains ambiguous. Germline V CDR1 and CDR2: SNHLY, FYNNEI. The CDR3 loop spans 16 amino acids. V was pared by 4 bases and J by 0 bases, with 13 bases between. The CDR3 loop is CASSGERKISGNTIYF. The CDR3 coding sequence is TGTGCCAGCAGTGGTGAACGGAAGATCTCTGGAAACACCATATATTTT.

This clone has just a few counts. The chain links TRBV18 to TRBJ1-1; no clear D. V was shortened by 1 base and J by 5 bases, with 5 bases between the two germline ends. The CDR3 runs to 12 residues. Germline CDR1 is KGHSH and CDR2 is LQKENI. CDR3 residues: CASSPQRTEAFF. The CDR3 DNA reads as TGTGCCAGCTCACCACAGAGGACTGAAGCTTTCTTT.

The CDR3 sequence is CASSLLGQQETQYF. The CDR3 nucleotides read TGTGCCAGCAGCTTATTGGGACAGCAAGAGACCCAGTACTTC. The chain combines TRBV7-2 with TRBJ2-5, with 7 bases lining up with TRBD1. Germline values: CDR1 SGHTA, CDR2 FQGNSA. CDR3 length equals 14 residues. With 2 bases clipped from V and 2 bases from J, the junction kept 2 bases outside the gene matches.

The chain combines TRBV5-1 with TRBJ1-2; tentative D call: TRBD1 (6 bases). The germline gives CDR1 SGHRS, CDR2 YFSETQ. The CDR3 sequence is 15 residues long. Trimming took 0 bases from V and 8 from J, leaving 17 bases between them. DNA for the CDR3: TGCGCCAGCAGCTTGGAAACAGGGACGGTATCCGGCTACACCTTC. This gives the protein CASSLETGTVSGYTF.

The rearrangement links TRBV5-1 to TRBJ2-7; perhaps TRBD1 as D (6 bases). This CDR3 is built from 13 residues. V lost 4 bases and J 4 bases, leaving 12 bases between the germline ends. Germline loops: CDR1 SGHRS, CDR2 YFSETQ. The CDR3 protein is CASSINREYEQYF. The CDR3 DNA follows: TGCGCCAGCAGCATAAACAGGGAGTACGAGCAGTACTTC. The complete variable domain, with remaining parts taken from reference TRBV5-1 and TRBJ2-7, reads KAGVTQTPRYLIKTRGQQVTLSCSPISGHRSVSWYQQTPGQGLQFLFEYFSETQRNKGNFPGRFSGRQFSNSRSEMNVSTLELGDSALYLCASSINREYEQYFGPGTRLTVT.

The V gene is TRBV2, the J gene TRBJ2-1; 10 nucleotides agree with TRBD2. Germline CDR1 is SNHLY and CDR2 is FYNNEI. The V segment lost 6 bases and the J segment 6 bases; nucleotides outside the gene matches: 5. The CDR3 loop spans 14 amino acids. The CDR3 reads CASRGLAVGNEQFF. The CDR3 DNA is TGTGCCAGCAGAGGACTAGCGGTGGGCAATGAGCAGTTCTTC.

The J gene is TRBJ1-1, the V gene TRBV7-9; possible D gene TRBD1, 6 bases. Germline V gene sequence: CDR1 SEHNR, CDR2 FQNEAQ (reference sequence). The CDR3 runs to 14 residues. V lost 1 base and J lost 8, with 14 bases in between. This CDR3 is CASSLVRRGAEAFF. As DNA, the CDR3 is TGTGCCAGCAGCTTAGTCCGGAGGGGGGCAGAAGCTTTCTTT. Full variable domain (rest looked up from reference TRBV7-9 and TRBJ1-1): DTGVSQNPRHKITKRGQNVTFRCDPISEHNRLYWYRQTLGQGPEFLTYFQNEAQLEKSRLLSDRFSAERPKGSFSTLEIQRTEQGDSAMYLCASSLVRRGAEAFFGQGTRLTVV.

This clone was detected only a few times. The chain recombines TRBV7-2 with TRBJ2-7, with 15 bases matching TRBD2. After removal of 5 bases from V and 1 base from J, the junction contained 9 bases not matched to a gene. Germline CDR1 and CDR2: SGHTA and FQGNSA. The CDR3 is 18 residues long. Written as DNA, the CDR3 is TGTGCCAGCAGCCGGACTAGCGGGGGGGCTGCTAGTTCCTACGAGCAGTACTTC. Translated, it gives CASSRTSGGAASSYEQYF.

V gene TRBV7-9 combines with J gene TRBJ2-4; 9 bases align to TRBD1. Germline assignment: CDR1 SEHNR and CDR2 FQNEAQ (reference sequence). The V gene end was trimmed by 5 bases and the J gene end by 7 bases; junction bases not matched to a gene: 9. This CDR3 is built from 15 residues. Here the CDR3 DNA reads TGTGCCAGCAGCCGACCACAGGGGGCGCGGAACATTCAGTACTTC. This codes for CASSRPQGARNIQYF.

The J gene is TRBJ2-5, the V gene TRBV6-5; D may be TRBD1 or TRBD2 (5 bases each). V shed 6 bases and J shed 2 bases, with 16 bases lying between them. The germline gives CDR1 MNHEY, CDR2 SVGAGI. The CDR3 has 15 amino acids. For the CDR3, the DNA is TGTGCCAGCAGCCCTAATGTGGGACCTCAAGAGACCCAGTACTTC. Residues: CASSPNVGPQETQYF.

CDR3 nucleotides: TGTGCCAGCAGCGCCTCACTAGCGGGACACACCGGGGAGCTGTTTTTT. It specifies CASSASLAGHTGELFF. The rearrangement links TRBV28 to TRBJ2-2; 10 bases are a match to TRBD2. J was trimmed by 3 bases and V by 6 bases; bases with no gene match: 7. The CDR3 has 16 residues. Germline CDR1 and CDR2: MDHEN and SYDVKM. The full variable domain, its missing parts supplied by reference TRBV28 and TRBJ2-2, is DVKVTQSSRYLVKRTGEKVFLECVQDMDHENMFWYRQDPGLGLRLIYFSYDVKMKEKGDIPEGYSVSREKKERFSLILESASTNQTSMYLCASSASLAGHTGELFFGEGSRLTVL.

The rearrangement joins TRBV14 to TRBJ1-3; no clear D gene. V lost 4 bases and J 4 bases, leaving 8 bases between the germline ends. Germline V CDR1 and CDR2: SGHDN, FVKESK. This CDR3 spans 13 amino acids. The CDR3 bases are TGTGCCAGCAGCCGGGGTGCCGGAAACACCATATATTTT. Translated, it gives CASSRGAGNTIYF.

The J gene is TRBJ2-3, the V gene TRBV10-3, with D uncertain. The CDR3 consists of 14 residues. Between the trimmed V and J ends, which lost 1 base and 3 bases, there was a span of 8 bases. The germline gives CDR1 ENHRY, CDR2 SYGVKD. CDR3 nucleotides: TGTGCCATCAGTGAGTTGTTCGGGACAGATACGCAGTATTTT. Protein product: CAISELFGTDTQYF.

The chain uses TRBV7-2 and TRBJ1-2; tentative D call: TRBD1 (5 bases). V lost 1 base to trimming and J lost 2 bases, with 11 bases between them. This CDR3 region has 15 residues. Germline CDR1 is SGHTA and CDR2 is FQGNSA. The chain's CDR3 is CASSLEPGRNYGYTF. CDR3 DNA: TGTGCCAGCAGCTTAGAGCCAGGGAGAAACTATGGCTACACCTTC.

Only a few counts were recorded for this clone. The chain carries TRBV2 and TRBJ1-1, with a weak D call TRBD1 (6 bases). The CDR3 contains 15 residues. V lost 5 bases to trimming and J lost 0 bases, with 13 bases between them. Germline V gives CDR1 SNHLY, CDR2 FYNNEI. CDR3 nucleotides: TGTGCCAGCAGTCGCAGACAGGTGATGAACACTGAAGCTTTCTTT. Its protein is CASSRRQVMNTEAFF. The entire variable domain, with the rest obtained from reference TRBV2 and TRBJ1-1, is as follows: EPEVTQTPSHQVTQMGQEVILRCVPISNHLYFYWYRQILGQKVEFLVSFYNNEISEKSEIFDDQFSVERPDGSNFTLKIRSTKLEDSAMYFCASSRRQVMNTEAFFGQGTRLTVV.

This rearrangement joins TRBV6-5 to TRBJ2-2; weak D call: TRBD1 (6 bases). The CDR3 runs to 14 residues. CDR1 is MNHEY and CDR2 is SVGAGI in the germline V gene. Trimming took off 7 bases at V and 4 bases at J, with 13 bases between the two ends. This CDR3 reads CASKGRRGTGELFF. DNA of the CDR3: TGTGCCAGCAAGGGGCGCAGGGGCACCGGGGAGCTGTTTTTT.

This clone was observed a single time. The chain employs TRBV9 and TRBJ1-2; 7 positions match TRBD1. The CDR3 has 17 residues. Per the germline V gene, CDR1 is SGDLS and CDR2 is YYNGEE. J gave up 4 bases and V 0 bases, and 12 bases lay outside the gene matches. CDR3 nucleotide sequence: TGTGCCAGCAGCGTAGCTTCCTGGGGGGAGGGGGCCTATGGCTACACCTTC. It encodes CASSVASWGEGAYGYTF.

This clone was recorded a few times. This sequence joins TRBV18 and TRBJ1-1, with D possibly TRBD1 on 6 matching bases. The CDR3 runs to 13 residues. Germline assignment: CDR1 KGHSH and CDR2 LQKENI. V was pared by 6 bases and J by 1 base, with 9 bases between. In nucleotides, the CDR3 is TGTGCCAGCTCCGCAGGGGCGAACACTGAAGCTTTCTTT. It is translated as CASSAGANTEAFF.

This clone was found once. This chain links TRBV18 with TRBJ1-5; D is unresolved. CDR3 size: 15 residues. Per the germline V gene, CDR1 is KGHSH and CDR2 is LQKENI. The V gene lost 2 bases and the J gene lost 4 bases, with 12 bases spanning the gap. The CDR3: CASSPAVSSNQPQHF. The DNA of the CDR3 is TGTGCCAGCTCACCAGCGGTCAGTAGTAATCAGCCCCAGCATTTT.

Turning to this clone: A junction end diverges from the germline sequence, so it may reflect a read error. The rearrangement joins TRBV7-8 to TRBJ2-7; no firm D call. CDR1 SGHVS and CDR2 FQNEAQ come from the germline V gene. This CDR3 is built from 15 residues. The CDR3 nucleotides read TGTGCCAGCAGCTCGAGACGGTTGTCCTCCTGCGAGCAGTACTTC. This encodes CASSSRRLSSCEQYF.

This sequence joins TRBV18 and TRBJ2-7; 7 bases line up with TRBD2. V lost 3 bases and J lost 5; bases outside the gene matches: 4. Germline values: CDR1 KGHSH, CDR2 LQKENI. The CDR3 consists of 13 residues. The CDR3 spells CASSPSGAHEQYF. CDR3 DNA sequence: TGTGCCAGCTCACCCAGCGGGGCGCACGAGCAGTACTTC.